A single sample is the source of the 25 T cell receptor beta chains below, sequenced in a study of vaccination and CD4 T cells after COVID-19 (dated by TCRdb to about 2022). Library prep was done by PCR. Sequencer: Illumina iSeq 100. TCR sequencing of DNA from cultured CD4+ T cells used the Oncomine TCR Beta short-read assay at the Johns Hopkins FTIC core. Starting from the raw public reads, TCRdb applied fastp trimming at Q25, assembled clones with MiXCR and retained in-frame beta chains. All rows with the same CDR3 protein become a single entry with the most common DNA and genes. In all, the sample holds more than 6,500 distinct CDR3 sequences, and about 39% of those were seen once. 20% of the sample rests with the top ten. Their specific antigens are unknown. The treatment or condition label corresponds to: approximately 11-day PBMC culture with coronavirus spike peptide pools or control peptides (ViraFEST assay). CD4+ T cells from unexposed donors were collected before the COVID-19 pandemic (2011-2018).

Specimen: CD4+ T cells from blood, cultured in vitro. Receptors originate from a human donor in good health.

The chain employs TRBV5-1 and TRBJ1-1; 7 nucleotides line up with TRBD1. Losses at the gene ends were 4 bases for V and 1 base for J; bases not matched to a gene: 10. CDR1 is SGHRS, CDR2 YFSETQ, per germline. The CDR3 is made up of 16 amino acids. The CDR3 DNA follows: TGCGCCAGCAGCGCCGACAGGGTTCTCGGGAACACTGAAGCTTTCTTT. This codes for CASSADRVLGNTEAFF.

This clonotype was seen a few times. DNA for the CDR3: TGTGCCAGCAGTTCTCTGAGCGGGCAGGTGGAGACCCAGTACTTC. Translating gives CASSSLSGQVETQYF. The chain employs TRBV6-5 and TRBJ2-5; perhaps TRBD2 as D (6 bases). The V end was cut by 4 bases, the J end by 5 bases, with 17 bases between. The CDR3 totals 15 residues. In germline, CDR1 is MNHEY, CDR2 SVGAGI.

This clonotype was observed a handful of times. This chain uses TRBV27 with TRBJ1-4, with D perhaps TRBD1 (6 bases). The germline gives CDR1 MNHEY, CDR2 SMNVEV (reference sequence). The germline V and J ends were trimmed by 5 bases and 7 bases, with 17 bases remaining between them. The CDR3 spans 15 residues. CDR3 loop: CASSVTGREGEKLFF. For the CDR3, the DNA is TGTGCCAGCAGTGTCACAGGGAGAGAGGGTGAAAAACTGTTTTTT.

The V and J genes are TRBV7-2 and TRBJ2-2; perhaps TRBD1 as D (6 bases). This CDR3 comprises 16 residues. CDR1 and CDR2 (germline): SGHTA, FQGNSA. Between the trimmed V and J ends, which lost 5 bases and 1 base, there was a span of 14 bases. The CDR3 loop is CASSPMGAGNTGELFF. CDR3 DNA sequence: TGTGCCAGCAGCCCCATGGGGGCGGGGAACACCGGGGAGCTGTTTTTT.

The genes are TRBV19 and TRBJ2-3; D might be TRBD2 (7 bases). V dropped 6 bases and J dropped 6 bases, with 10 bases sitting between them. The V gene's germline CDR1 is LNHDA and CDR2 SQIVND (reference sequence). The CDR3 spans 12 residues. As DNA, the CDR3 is TGTGCCAGTAGGTCGGGGGGCGATACGCAGTATTTT. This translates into CASRSGGDTQYF.

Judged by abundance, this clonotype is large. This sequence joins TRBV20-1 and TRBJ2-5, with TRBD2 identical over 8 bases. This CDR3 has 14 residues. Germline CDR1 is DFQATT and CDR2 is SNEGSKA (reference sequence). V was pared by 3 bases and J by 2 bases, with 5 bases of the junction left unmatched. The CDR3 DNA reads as TGCAGTGCTAGTGCGGGGGGCAGGCAAGAGACCCAGTACTTC. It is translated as CSASAGGRQETQYF.

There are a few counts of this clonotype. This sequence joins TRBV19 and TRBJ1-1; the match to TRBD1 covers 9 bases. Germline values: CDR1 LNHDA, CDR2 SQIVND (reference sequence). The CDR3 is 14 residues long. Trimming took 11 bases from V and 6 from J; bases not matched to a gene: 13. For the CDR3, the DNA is TGTGCCCAACTACCGCAGACAGGGGGACCTGAAGCTTTCTTT. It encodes CAQLPQTGGPEAFF.

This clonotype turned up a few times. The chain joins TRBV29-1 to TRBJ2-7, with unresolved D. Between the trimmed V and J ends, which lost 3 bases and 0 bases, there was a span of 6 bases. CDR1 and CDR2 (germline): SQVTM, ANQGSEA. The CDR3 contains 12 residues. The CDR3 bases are TGCAGCGTTGAGGGTAGCTCCTACGAGCAGTACTTC. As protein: CSVEGSSYEQYF.

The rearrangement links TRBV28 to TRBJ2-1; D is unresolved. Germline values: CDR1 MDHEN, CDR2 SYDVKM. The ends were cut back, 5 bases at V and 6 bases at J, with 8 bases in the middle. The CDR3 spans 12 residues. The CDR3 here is CASSREVNEQFF. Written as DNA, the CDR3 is TGTGCCAGCAGTCGAGAAGTCAATGAGCAGTTCTTC.

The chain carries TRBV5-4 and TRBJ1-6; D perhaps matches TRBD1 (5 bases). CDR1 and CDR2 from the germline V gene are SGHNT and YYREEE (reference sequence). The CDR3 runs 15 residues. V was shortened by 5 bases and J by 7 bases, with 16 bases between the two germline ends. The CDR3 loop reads CASRGIRDGNSPLHF. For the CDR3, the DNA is TGTGCCAGCAGGGGAATTCGGGACGGAAATTCACCCCTCCACTTT.

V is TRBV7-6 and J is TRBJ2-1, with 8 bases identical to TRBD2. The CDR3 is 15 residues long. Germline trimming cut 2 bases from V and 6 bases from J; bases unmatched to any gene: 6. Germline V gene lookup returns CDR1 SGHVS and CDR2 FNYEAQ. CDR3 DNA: TGTGCCAGCAGCTTAAAACTAGCGGCCACCAATGAGCAGTTCTTC. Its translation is CASSLKLAATNEQFF.

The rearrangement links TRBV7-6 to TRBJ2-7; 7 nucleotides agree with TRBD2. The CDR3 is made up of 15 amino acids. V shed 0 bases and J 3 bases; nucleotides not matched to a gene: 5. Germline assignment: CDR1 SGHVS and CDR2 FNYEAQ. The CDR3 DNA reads TGTGCCAGCAGCTTAGCTGCGGGGGAGGGCTACGAGCAGTACTTC. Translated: CASSLAAGEGYEQYF.

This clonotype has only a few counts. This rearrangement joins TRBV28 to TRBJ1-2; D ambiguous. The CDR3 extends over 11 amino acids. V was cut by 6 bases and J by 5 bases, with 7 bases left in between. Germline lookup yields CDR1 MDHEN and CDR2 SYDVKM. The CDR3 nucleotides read TGTGCCAGCAGCTCCCGTTATGGCTACACCTTC. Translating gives CASSSRYGYTF.

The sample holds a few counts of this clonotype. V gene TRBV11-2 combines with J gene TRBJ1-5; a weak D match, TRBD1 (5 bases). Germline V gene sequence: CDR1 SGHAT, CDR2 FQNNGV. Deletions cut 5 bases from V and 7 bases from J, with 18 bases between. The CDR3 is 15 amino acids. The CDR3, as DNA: TGTGCCAGCAGCCTCGAGTCTGGTGGGGGACAGCCCCAGCATTTT. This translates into CASSLESGGGQPQHF.

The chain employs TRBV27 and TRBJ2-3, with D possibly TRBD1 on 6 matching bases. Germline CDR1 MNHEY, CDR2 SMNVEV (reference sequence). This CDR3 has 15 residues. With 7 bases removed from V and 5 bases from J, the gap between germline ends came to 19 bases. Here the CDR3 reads CASIALGAEGDTQYF. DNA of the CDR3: TGTGCCAGCATTGCGTTGGGGGCCGAGGGAGATACGCAGTATTTT.

The CDR3 reads CASSRESSYNEQFF. The CDR3, as DNA: TGTGCCAGCAGTCGGGAGAGCTCCTACAATGAGCAGTTCTTC. V is TRBV6-1 and J is TRBJ2-1; perhaps TRBD2 as D (6 bases). This CDR3 has 14 amino acids. V gave up 5 bases and J gave up 0 bases, with 8 bases separating them. Germline CDR1 and CDR2: MNHNS and SASEGT.

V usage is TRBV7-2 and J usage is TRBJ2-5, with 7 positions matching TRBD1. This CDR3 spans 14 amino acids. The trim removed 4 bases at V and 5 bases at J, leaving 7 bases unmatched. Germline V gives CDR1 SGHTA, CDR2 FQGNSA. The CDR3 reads CASSSSTGSETQYF. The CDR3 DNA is TGTGCCAGCAGCTCCTCGACAGGGAGTGAGACCCAGTACTTC.

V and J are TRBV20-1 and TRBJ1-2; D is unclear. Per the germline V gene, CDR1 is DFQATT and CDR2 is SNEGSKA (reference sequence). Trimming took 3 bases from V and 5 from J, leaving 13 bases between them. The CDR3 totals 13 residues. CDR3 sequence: CSARFEGAYGYTF. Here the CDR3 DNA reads TGCAGTGCTAGGTTTGAGGGAGCGTATGGCTACACCTTC.

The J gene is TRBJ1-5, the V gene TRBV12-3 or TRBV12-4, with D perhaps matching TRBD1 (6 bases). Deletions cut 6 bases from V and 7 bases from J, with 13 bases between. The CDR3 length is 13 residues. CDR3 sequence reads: CASSRTVRQPQHF. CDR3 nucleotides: TGTGCCAGCAGCCGGACAGTACGCCAGCCCCAGCATTTT.

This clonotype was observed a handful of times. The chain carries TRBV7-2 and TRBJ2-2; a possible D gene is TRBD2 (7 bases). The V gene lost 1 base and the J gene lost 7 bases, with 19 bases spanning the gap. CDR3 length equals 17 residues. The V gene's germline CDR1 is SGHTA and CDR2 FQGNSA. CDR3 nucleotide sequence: TGTGCCAGCAGCTTAGGGGGGGCGGCTAGCGGCGGCGGGGAGCTGTTTTTT. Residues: CASSLGGAASGGGELFF.

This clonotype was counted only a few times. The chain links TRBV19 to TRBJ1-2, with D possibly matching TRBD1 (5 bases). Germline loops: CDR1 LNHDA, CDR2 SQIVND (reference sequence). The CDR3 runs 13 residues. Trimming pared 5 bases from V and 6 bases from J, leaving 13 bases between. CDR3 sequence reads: CASSQRQIHGYTF. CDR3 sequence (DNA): TGTGCCAGTAGTCAACGACAGATACATGGCTACACCTTC.

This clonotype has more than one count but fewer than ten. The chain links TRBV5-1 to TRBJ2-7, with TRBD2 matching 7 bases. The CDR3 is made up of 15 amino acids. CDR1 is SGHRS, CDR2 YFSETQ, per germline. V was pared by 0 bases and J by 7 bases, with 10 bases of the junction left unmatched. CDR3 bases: TGCGCCAGCAGCTTGGAGCGGGACCAGGCTAAGGAGCAGTACTTC. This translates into CASSLERDQAKEQYF.

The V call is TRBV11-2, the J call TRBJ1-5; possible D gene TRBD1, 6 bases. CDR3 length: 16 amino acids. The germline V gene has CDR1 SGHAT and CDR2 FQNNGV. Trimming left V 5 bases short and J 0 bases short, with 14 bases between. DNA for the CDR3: TGTGCCAGCAGCCCAGGGGTGGGGATTAGCAATCAGCCCCAGCATTTT. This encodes CASSPGVGISNQPQHF.

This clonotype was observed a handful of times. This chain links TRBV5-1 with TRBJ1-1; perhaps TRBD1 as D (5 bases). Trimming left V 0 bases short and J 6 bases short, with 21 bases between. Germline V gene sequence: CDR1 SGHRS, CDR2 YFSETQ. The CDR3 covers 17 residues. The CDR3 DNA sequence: TGCGCCAGCAGCTTGGCCGGTGTGGCCAGGATAGGGGCTGAAGCTTTCTTT. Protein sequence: CASSLAGVARIGAEAFF.

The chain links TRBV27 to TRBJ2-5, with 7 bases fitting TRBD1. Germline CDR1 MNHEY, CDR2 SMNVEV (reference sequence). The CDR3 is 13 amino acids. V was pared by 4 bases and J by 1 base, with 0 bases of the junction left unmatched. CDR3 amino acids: CASSWDSQETQYF. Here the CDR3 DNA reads TGTGCCAGCAGTTGGGACAGCCAAGAGACCCAGTACTTC.